What follows describes a single T cell receptor beta chain. Its specificity is not known. It was with unique molecular identifiers that the TCRbeta library was prepared. TCRdb reanalysed the PCR reads using MiXCR and keeps one entry per CDR3 protein. The profile shows about 510,000 distinct CDR3 sequences, more than 9.5% of them singletons. This sample is drawn from a study of T-cell reconstitution after alpha-beta-depleted transplantation in children. Broader study findings: Newly produced T cells mostly accounted for T-cell counts and diversity one year post-transplant. The study traced high day-60 TCRbeta diversity in some patients to surviving recipient T cells and thymic progenitors.

The CDR3 consists of 16 residues. Unmatched junction bases numbered 8, after V lost 5 bases and J lost 3 bases. This clonotype was obtained from a female patient under 10 years old who had a stem cell transplant for aplastic anemia, so the T cells may come from the graft donor. This specimen was PBMCs, mostly from graft donor cells, taken 180 days after TCRalphabeta/CD19-depleted stem cell transplant. The V call is TRBV12-3 or TRBV12-4, the J call TRBJ2-1; 9 nucleotides align to TRBD2. This CDR3 is CASSPTGLAYYNEQFF. CDR3 DNA: TGTGCCAGCAGTCCAACGGGACTAGCCTACTACAATGAGCAGTTCTTC.